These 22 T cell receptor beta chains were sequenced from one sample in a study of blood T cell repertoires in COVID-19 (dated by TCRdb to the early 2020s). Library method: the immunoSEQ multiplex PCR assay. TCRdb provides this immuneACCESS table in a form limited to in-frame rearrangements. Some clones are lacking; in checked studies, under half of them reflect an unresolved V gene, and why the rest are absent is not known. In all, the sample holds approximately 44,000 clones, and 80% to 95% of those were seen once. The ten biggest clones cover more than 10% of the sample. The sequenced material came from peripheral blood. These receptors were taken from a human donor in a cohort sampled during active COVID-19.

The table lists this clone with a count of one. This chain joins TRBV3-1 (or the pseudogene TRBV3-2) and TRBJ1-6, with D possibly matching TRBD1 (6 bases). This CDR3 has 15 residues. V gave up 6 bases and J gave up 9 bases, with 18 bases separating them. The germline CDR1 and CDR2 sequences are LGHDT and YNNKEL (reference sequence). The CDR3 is CASSSNQGFSSPLHF. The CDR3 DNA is TGTGCCAGCAGTTCAAACCAGGGGTTCAGTTCACCCCTCCACTTT.

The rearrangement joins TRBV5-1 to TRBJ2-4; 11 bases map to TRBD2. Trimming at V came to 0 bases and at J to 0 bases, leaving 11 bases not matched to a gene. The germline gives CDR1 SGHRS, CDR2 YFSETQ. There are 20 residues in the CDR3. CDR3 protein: CASSLVSGGARSQAKNIQYF. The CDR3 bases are TGCGCCAGCAGCTTGGTTAGCGGGGGGGCGCGCTCCCAAGCCAAAAACATTCAGTACTTC.

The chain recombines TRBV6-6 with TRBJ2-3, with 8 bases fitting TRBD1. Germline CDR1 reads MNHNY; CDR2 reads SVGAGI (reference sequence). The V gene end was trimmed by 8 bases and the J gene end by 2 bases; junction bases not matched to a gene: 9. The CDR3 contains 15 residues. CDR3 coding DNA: TGTGCCAGCCGACAGGGGCGGGTCTCCACAGATACGCAGTATTTT. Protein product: CASRQGRVSTDTQYF.

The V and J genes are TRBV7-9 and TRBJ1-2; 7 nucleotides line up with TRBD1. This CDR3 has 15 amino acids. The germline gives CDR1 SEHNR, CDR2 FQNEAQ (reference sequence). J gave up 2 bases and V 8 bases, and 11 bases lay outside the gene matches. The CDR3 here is CASHGGATGNYGYTF. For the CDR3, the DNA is TGTGCCAGCCACGGAGGGGCGACAGGGAACTATGGCTACACCTTC.

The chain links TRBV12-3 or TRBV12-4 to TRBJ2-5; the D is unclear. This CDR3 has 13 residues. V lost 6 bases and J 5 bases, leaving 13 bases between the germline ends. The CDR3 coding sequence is TGTGCCAGCAGCCGATCCCCTCGGGAGACCCAGTACTTC. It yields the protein CASSRSPRETQYF.

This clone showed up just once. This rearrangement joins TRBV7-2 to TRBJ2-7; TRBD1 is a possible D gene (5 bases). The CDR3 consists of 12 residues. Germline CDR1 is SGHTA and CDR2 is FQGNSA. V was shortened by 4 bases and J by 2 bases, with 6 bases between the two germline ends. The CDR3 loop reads CASSSTAYEQYF. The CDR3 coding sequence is TGTGCCAGCAGCTCGACAGCCTACGAGCAGTACTTC.

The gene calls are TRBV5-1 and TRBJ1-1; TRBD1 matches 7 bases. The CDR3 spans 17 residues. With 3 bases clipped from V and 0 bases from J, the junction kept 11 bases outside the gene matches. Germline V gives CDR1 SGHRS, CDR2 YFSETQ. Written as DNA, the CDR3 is TGCGCCAGCAGCTCTACGACAGGGAGGCTATTGAACACTGAAGCTTTCTTT. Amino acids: CASSSTTGRLLNTEAFF.

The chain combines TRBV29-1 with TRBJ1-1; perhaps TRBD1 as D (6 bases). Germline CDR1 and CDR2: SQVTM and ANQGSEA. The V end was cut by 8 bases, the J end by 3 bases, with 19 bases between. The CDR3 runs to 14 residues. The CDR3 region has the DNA TGCAGCTTCCGGGACACCTCAAGGGACACTGAAGCTTTCTTT. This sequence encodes CSFRDTSRDTEAFF. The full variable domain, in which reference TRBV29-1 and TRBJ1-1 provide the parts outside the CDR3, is SAVISQKPSRDICQRGTSLTIQCQVDSQVTMMFWYRQQPGQSLTLIATANQGSEATYESGFVIDKFPISRPNLTFSTLTVSNMSPEDSSIYLCSFRDTSRDTEAFFGQGTRLTVV.

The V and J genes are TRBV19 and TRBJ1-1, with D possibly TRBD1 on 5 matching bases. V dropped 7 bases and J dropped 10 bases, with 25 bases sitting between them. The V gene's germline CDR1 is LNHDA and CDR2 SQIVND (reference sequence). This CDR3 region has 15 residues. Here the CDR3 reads CASNKGRRSEVGAFF. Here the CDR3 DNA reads TGTGCCAGTAACAAGGGGCGCCGATCGGAAGTGGGAGCTTTCTTT. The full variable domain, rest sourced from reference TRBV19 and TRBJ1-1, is DGGITQSPKYLFRKEGQNVTLSCEQNLNHDAMYWYRQDPGQGLRLIYYSQIVNDFQKGDIAEGYSVSREKKESFPLTVTSAQKNPTAFYLCASNKGRRSEVGAFFGQGTRLTVV.

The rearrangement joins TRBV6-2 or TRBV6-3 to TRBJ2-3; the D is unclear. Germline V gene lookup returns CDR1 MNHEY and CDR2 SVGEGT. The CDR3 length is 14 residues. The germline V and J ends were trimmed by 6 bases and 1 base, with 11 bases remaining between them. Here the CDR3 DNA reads TGTGCCAGCAGCCTGGAGTTTCGCACAGATACGCAGTATTTT. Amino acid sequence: CASSLEFRTDTQYF.

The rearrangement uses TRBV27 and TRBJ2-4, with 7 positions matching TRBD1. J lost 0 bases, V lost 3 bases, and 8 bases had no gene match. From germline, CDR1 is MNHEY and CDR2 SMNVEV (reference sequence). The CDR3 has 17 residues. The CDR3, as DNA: TGTGCCAGCAGTTTGGGGACAGTGTCCGGAGCCAAAAACATTCAGTACTTC. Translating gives CASSLGTVSGAKNIQYF.

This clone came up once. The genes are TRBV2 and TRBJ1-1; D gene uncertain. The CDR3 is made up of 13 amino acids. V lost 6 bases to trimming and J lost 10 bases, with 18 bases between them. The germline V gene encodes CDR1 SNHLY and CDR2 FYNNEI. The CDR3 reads CASSLDTAGRAFF. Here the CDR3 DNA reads TGTGCCAGCAGCCTCGACACGGCCGGCAGAGCTTTCTTT.

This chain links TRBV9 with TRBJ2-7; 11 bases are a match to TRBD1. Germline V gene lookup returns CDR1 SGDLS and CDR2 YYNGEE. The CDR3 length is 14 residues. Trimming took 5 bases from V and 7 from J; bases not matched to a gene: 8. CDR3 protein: CASSARTGGGEQYF. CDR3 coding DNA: TGTGCCAGCAGTGCTCGGACAGGGGGCGGTGAGCAGTACTTC.

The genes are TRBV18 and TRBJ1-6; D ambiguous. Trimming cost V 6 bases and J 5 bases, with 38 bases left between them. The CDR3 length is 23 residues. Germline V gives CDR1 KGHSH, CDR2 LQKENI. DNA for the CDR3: TGTGCCAGCTCCCGACCACACACGTTTTCTATTCTTCTACCAGGCAAGAATAATTCACCCCTCCACTTT. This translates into CASSRPHTFSILLPGKNNSPLHF.

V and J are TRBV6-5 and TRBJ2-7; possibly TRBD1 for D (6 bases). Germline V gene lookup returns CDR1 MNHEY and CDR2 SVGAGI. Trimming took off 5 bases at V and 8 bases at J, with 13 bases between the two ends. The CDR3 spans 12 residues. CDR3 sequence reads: CASSRRGQQQYF. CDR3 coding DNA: TGTGCCAGCAGTCGCAGAGGACAGCAGCAGTACTTC.

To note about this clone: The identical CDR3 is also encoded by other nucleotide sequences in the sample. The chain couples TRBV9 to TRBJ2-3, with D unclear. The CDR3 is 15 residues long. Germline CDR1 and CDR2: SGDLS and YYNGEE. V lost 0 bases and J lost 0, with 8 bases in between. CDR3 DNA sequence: TGTGCCAGCAGCGTAGCGGTTACTAGCACAGATACGCAGTATTTT. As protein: CASSVAVTSTDTQYF.

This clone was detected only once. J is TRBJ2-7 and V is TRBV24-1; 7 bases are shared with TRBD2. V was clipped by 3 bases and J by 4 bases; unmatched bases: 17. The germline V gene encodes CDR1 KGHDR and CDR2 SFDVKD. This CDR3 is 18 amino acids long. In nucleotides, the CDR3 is TGTGCCACCAGTGATCCATCAAGAGGGGCGGGAGTTGTGTACGAGCAGTACTTC. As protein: CATSDPSRGAGVVYEQYF.

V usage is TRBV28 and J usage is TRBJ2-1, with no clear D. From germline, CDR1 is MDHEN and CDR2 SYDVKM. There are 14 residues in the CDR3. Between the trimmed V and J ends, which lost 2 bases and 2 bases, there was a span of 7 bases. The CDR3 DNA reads TGTGCCAGCAGTTTAGCAGTGGCCTACAATGAGCAGTTCTTC. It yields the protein CASSLAVAYNEQFF.

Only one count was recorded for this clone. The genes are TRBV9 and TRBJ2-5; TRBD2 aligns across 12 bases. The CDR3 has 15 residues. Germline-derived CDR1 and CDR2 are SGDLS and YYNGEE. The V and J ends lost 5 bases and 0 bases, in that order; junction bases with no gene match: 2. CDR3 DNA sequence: TGTGCCAGCAGTCTAGCGGGGGGGAACCAAGAGACCCAGTACTTC. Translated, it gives CASSLAGGNQETQYF.

In DNA, the CDR3 is TGTGCCAGCTCACCCGTCGCCGGGACACTGAGCACAGATACGCAGTATTTT. The encoded protein is CASSPVAGTLSTDTQYF. This sequence joins TRBV18 and TRBJ2-3, with a weak D call TRBD1 (6 bases). This CDR3 spans 17 amino acids. V lost 3 bases and J 0 bases, leaving 16 bases between the germline ends. Germline-derived CDR1 and CDR2 are KGHSH and LQKENI.

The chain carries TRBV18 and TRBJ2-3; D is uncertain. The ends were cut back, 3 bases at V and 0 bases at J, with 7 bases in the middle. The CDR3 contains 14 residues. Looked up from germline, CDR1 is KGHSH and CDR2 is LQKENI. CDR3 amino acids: CASSPLGSTDTQYF. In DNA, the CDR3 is TGTGCCAGCTCACCGCTCGGGAGCACAGATACGCAGTATTTT.

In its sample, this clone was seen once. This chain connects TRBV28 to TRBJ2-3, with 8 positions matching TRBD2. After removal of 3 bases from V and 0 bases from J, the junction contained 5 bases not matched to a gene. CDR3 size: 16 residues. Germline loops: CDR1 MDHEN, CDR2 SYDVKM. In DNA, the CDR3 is TGTGCCAGCAGTTTCCATTTAGCGGGAAGCACAGATACGCAGTATTTT. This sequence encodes CASSFHLAGSTDTQYF.